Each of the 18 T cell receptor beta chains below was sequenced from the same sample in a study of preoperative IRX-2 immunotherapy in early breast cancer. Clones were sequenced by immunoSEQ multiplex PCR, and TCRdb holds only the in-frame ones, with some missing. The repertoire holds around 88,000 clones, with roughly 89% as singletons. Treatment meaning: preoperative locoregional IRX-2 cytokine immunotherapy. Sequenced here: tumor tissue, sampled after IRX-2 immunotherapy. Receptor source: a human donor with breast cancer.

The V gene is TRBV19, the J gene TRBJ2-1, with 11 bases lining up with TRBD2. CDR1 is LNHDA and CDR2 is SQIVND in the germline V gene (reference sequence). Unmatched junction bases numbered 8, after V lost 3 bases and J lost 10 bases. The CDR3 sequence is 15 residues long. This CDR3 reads CASSIGTSGGREQFF. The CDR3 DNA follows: TGTGCCAGTAGTATCGGGACTAGCGGAGGGCGGGAGCAGTTCTTC.

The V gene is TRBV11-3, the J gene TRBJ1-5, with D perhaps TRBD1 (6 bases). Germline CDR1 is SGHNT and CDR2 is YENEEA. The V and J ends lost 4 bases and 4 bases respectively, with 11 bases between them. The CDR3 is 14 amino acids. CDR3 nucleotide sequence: TGTGCCAGCAGCTACTGGACAGCAAATCAGCCCCAGCATTTT. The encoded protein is CASSYWTANQPQHF.

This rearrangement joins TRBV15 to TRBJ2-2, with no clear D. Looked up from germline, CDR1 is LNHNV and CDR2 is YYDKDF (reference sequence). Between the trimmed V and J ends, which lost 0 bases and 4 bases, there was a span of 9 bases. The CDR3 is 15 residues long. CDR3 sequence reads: CATSRDPTLTGELFF. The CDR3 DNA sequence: TGTGCCACCAGCAGAGACCCAACCCTCACCGGGGAGCTGTTTTTT.

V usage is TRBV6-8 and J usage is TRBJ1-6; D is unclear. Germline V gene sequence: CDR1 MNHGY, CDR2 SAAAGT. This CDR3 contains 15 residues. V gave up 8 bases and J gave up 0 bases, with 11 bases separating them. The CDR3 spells CASLPRSSYNSPLHF. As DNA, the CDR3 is TGTGCCAGCCTACCCCGGAGCTCCTATAATTCACCCCTCCACTTT.

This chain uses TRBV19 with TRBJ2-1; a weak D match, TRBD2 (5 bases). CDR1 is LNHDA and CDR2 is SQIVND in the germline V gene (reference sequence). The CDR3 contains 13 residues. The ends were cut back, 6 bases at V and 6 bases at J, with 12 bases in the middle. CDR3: CASRLIGSNEQFF. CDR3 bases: TGTGCCAGTAGGCTGATAGGGAGCAATGAGCAGTTCTTC.

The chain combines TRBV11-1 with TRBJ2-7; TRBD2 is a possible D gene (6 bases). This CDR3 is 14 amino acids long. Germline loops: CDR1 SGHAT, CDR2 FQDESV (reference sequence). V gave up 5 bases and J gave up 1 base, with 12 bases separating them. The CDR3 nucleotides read TGTGCCAGCAGCACCCTGGGGGGTTCCTACGAGCAGTACTTC. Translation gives CASSTLGGSYEQYF.

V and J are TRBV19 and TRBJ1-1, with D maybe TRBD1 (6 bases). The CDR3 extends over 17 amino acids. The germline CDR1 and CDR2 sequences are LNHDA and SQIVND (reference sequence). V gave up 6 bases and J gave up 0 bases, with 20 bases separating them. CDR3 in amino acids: CASRGGPFKPLNTEAFF. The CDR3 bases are TGTGCCAGTAGAGGGGGTCCTTTCAAACCTTTGAACACTGAAGCTTTCTTT.

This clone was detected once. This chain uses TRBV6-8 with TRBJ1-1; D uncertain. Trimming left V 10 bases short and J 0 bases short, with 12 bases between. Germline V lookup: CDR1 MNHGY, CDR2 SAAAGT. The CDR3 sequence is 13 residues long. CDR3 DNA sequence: TGTGCCATCAAGATTGGGTTGAACACTGAAGCTTTCTTT. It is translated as CAIKIGLNTEAFF.

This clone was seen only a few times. The DNA of the CDR3 is TGTGCCAGCAGTTACTCGGACGGATCCTATGGCTACACCTTC. It specifies CASSYSDGSYGYTF. The chain uses TRBV6-8 and TRBJ1-2; D is undetermined. CDR1 is MNHGY, CDR2 SAAAGT, per germline. Trimming shortened V by 0 bases and J by 4 bases, and 9 bases separated the two germline ends. The length of the CDR3 is 14 residues.

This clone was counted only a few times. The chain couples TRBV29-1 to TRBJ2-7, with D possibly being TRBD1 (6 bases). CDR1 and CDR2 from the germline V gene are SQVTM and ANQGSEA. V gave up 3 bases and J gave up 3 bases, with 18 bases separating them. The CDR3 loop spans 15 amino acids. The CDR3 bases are TGCAGCGTTGATGGGCAGGGGATGGGTCGCTACGAGCAGTACTTC. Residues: CSVDGQGMGRYEQYF.

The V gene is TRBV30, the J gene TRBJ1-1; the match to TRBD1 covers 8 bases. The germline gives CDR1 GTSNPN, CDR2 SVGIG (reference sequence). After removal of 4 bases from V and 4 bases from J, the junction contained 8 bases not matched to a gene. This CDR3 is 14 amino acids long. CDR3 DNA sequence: TGTGCCTGGAATTTATTGACAGGGGTCACTGAAGCTTTCTTT. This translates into CAWNLLTGVTEAFF.

This chain's CDR3 is CASGPDGGTQYF. In DNA form, the CDR3 reads TGTGCTAGTGGTCCCGATGGGGGGACCCAGTACTTC. The gene calls are TRBV12-5 and TRBJ2-5, with D possibly called TRBD1 or TRBD2 (5 bases each). The CDR3 has 12 residues. The V gene lost 5 bases and the J gene lost 7 bases, with 11 bases spanning the gap. Germline V CDR1 and CDR2: LGHNT, FRNRAP.

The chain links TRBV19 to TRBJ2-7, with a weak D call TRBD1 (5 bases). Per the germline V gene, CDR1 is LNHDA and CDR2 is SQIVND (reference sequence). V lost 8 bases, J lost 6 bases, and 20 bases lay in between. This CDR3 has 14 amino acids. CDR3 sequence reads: CASHGQGGIGEQYF. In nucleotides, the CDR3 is TGTGCCAGTCACGGGCAGGGTGGGATCGGCGAGCAGTACTTC.

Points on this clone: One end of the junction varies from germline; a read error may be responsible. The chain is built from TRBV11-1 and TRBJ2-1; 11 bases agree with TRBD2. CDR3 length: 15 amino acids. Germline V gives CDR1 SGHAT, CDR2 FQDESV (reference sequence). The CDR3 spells CASSFGLAGYNEQFF. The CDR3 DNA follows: TGTGCTAGCAGCTTCGGACTAGCGGGKTACAATGAGCAGTTCTTC.

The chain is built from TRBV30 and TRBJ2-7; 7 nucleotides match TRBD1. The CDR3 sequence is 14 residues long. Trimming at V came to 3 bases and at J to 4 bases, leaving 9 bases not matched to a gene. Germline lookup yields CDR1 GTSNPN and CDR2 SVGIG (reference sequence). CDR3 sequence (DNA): TGTGCCTGGAGCGAAGACAGGGCGGCATACGAGCAGTACTTC. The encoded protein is CAWSEDRAAYEQYF.

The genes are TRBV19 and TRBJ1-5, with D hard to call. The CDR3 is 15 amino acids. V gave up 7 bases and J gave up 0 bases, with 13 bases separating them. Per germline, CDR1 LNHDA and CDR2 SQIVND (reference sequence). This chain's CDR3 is CASTKDGNSNQPQHF. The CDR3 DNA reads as TGTGCCAGTACCAAAGACGGGAATAGCAATCAGCCCCAGCATTTT.

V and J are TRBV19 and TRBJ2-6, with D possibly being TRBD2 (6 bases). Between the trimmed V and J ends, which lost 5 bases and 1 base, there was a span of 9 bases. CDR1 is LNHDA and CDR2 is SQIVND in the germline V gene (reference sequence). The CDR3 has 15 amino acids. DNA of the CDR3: TGTGCCAGTAGTTACGGGGGATCTGGGGCCAACGTCCTGACTTTC. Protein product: CASSYGGSGANVLTF.

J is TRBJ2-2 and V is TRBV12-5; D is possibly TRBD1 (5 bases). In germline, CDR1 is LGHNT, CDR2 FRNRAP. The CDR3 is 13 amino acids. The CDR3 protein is CASKGFNTGELFF. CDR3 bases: TGTGCCAGTAAGGGGTTTAACACCGGGGAGCTGTTTTTT.